The 16 T cell receptor beta chains below were found in one sample sequenced in a study of blood T cells in healthy people across ages. The authors ran a second PCR of about 7 to 11 cycles using a sample-barcoded 5' primer and a J-beta primer mix. TCRdb re-called the 5' RACE reads with MiXCR, one entry per CDR3 protein. The sample has approximately 2,000,000 distinct CDR3 sequences, about two fifths seen once. Specimen: blood. These receptors came from a human donor in good health.

The V gene is TRBV20-1, the J gene TRBJ2-1; 10 nucleotides align to TRBD2. J was trimmed by 4 bases and V by 1 base; bases with no gene match: 7. The CDR3 is 16 amino acids. CDR1 is DFQATT and CDR2 is SNEGSKA in the germline V gene (reference sequence). The CDR3 region has the DNA TGCAGTGCTAGAGGCCCAGCGGGGGGGCAGTACAATGAGCAGTTCTTC. Its translation: CSARGPAGGQYNEQFF.

The chain uses TRBV12-3 or TRBV12-4 and TRBJ1-2, with D tentatively TRBD1 (5 bases). The CDR3 contains 14 residues. Trimming stripped 1 base from V and 4 bases from J, with 10 bases between. CDR3: CASSLVGLVYGYTF. The CDR3 bases are TGTGCCAGCAGTTTAGTGGGGCTCGTCTATGGCTACACCTTC.

The chain joins TRBV12-3 or TRBV12-4 to TRBJ2-3, with 10 bases matching TRBD2. V shed 3 bases, J shed 7 bases, and the junction held 7 bases outside the gene matches. The CDR3 is made up of 15 amino acids. The CDR3 DNA reads TGTGCCAGCAGTTTGGTGTCTAGCGGGGGTCATACGCAGTATTTT. Translating gives CASSLVSSGGHTQYF.

Worth noting for this clonotype: At one end the junction does not follow the germline gene, possibly because of a read error. V usage is TRBV29-1 and J usage is TRBJ2-5; D is uncertain. There are 13 residues in the CDR3. From germline, CDR1 is SQVTM and CDR2 ANQGSEA. CDR3: CSVALQTREGVDF. The DNA of the CDR3 is TGCAGCGTTGCTTTACAGACAAGAGAAGGAGTTGACTTC.

This sequence joins TRBV6-1 and TRBJ1-1; D uncertain. The CDR3 is made up of 14 amino acids. The germline V gene encodes CDR1 MNHNS and CDR2 SASEGT. V lost 5 bases, J lost 7 bases, and 17 bases lay in between. The CDR3 here is CASSLLPEGNEAFF. Here the CDR3 DNA reads TGTGCCAGCAGTTTGCTCCCCGAAGGTAATGAAGCTTTCTTT.

V gene TRBV18 combines with J gene TRBJ1-3; the D gene is possibly TRBD1 (6 bases). CDR1 and CDR2 from the germline V gene are KGHSH and LQKENI. Between the trimmed V and J ends, which lost 2 bases and 2 bases, there was a span of 10 bases. This CDR3 has 15 amino acids. CDR3 sequence reads: CASSPSRDTGNTIYF. CDR3 DNA sequence: TGTGCCAGCTCACCAAGCAGGGACACTGGAAACACCATATATTTT.

A few counts support this clonotype. The CDR3 DNA follows: TGTGCCAGCAGTTACTCGGGGAGTGGGGAAAAACTGTTTTTT. This gives the protein CASSYSGSGEKLFF. V is TRBV6-5 and J is TRBJ1-4, with D unresolved. Per the germline V gene, CDR1 is MNHEY and CDR2 is SVGAGI. The V end lost 0 bases, the J end lost 8 bases, and 10 bases lay between the germline ends. The CDR3 is 14 residues long.

This clonotype was seen at least ten times. This chain connects TRBV7-9 to TRBJ2-7; no definite D call. Germline CDR1 reads SEHNR; CDR2 reads FQNEAQ (reference sequence). V was cut by 1 base and J by 5 bases, with 6 bases left in between. The CDR3 is 12 amino acids. The CDR3 bases are TGTGCCAGCAGCTTAGGGGTTAACGAGCAGTACTTC. The encoded protein is CASSLGVNEQYF.

The chain joins TRBV4-3 to TRBJ1-1; 7 nucleotides line up with TRBD1. CDR1 is LGHNA, CDR2 YSLEER, per germline. The CDR3 runs to 16 residues. Germline trimming cut 4 bases from V and 0 bases from J; bases unmatched to any gene: 8. Written as DNA, the CDR3 is TGCGCCAGCAGCCCAAGGACAGGTTACATGAACACTGAAGCTTTCTTT. Translated, it gives CASSPRTGYMNTEAFF.

Note on this clonotype: At one end the junction does not follow the germline gene, possibly because of a read error. The chain is built from TRBV10-3 and TRBJ1-2; no reliable D call. Germline CDR1 and CDR2: ENHRY and SYGVKD. This CDR3 is 15 amino acids long. The CDR3 loop is CTISGGNHANYGYTF. In nucleotides, the CDR3 is TGTACCATCAGTGGAGGGAACCACGCTAACTATGGCTACACCTTC.

This clonotype was recorded many times. The chain uses TRBV20-1 and TRBJ2-3, with TRBD2 matching over 7 bases. This CDR3 is 13 amino acids long. The junction had 1 base not matched to a gene; V was cut back by 2 bases and J by 2 bases. The germline gives CDR1 DFQATT, CDR2 SNEGSKA (reference sequence). This chain's CDR3 is CSARLADTDTQYF. DNA for the CDR3: TGCAGTGCTAGACTAGCGGACACAGATACGCAGTATTTT.

V is TRBV3-1 and J is TRBJ2-5; D is perhaps TRBD1 or TRBD2 (5 bases each). Germline-derived CDR1 and CDR2 are LGHDT and YNNKEL (reference sequence). Trimming took 0 bases from V and 1 from J, leaving 9 bases between them. The CDR3 sequence is 15 residues long. CDR3 sequence reads: CASSQEAGAQETQYF. Written as DNA, the CDR3 is TGTGCCAGCAGCCAAGAGGCCGGGGCCCAAGAGACCCAGTACTTC.

This chain joins TRBV18 and TRBJ2-3, with 8 bases lining up with TRBD1. The CDR3 is made up of 16 amino acids. Germline trimming cut 6 bases from V and 1 base from J; bases unmatched to any gene: 9. The germline V gene encodes CDR1 KGHSH and CDR2 LQKENI. DNA of the CDR3: TGTGCCAGCTCCCCAGGGACAGGAAGCCGCACAGATACGCAGTATTTT. Its protein is CASSPGTGSRTDTQYF.

This clonotype was counted many times. The J gene is TRBJ2-3, the V gene TRBV7-2, with 8 bases fitting TRBD2. The CDR3 loop spans 15 amino acids. CDR1 and CDR2 (germline): SGHTA, FQGNSA. Trimming removed 0 bases from V and 1 base from J; junction bases left unmatched: 0. In nucleotides, the CDR3 is TGTGCCAGCAGCTTAGCGCGGGGGGGCACAGATACGCAGTATTTT. Protein product: CASSLARGGTDTQYF.

Notes on this clonotype: One junction end disagrees with the germline gene, perhaps due to a read error. The V gene is TRBV4-3, the J gene TRBJ2-5, with D hard to call. The CDR3 covers 14 residues. Germline CDR1 is LGHNA and CDR2 is YSLEER. CDR3 in amino acids: CASSPKWSGETLYF. Here the CDR3 DNA reads TGCGCCAGCAGCCCCAAATGGTCCGGAGAGACCCTGTACTTC.

The chain carries TRBV9 and TRBJ2-3; 14 bases map to TRBD2. This CDR3 has 17 amino acids. From germline, CDR1 is SGDLS and CDR2 YYNGEE. After removal of 2 bases from V and 4 bases from J, the junction contained 6 bases not matched to a gene. The CDR3 here is CASSVTTSGGAADTQYF. The CDR3 DNA reads TGTGCCAGCAGCGTCACGACTAGCGGGGGGGCAGCAGATACGCAGTATTTT.